This T cell receptor (beta chain) is from a study of blood T cells in healthy people across ages. Then a second PCR, running roughly 7 to 11 cycles, was carried out with a sample-barcoded 5' primer and a J-beta primer mix. One entry per CDR3 protein, called by TCRdb with MiXCR from the 5' RACE reads. The table lists 500,000 to 600,000 distinct CDR3 sequences, 25% to 30% of them singletons. The authors drew approximately 10 milliliters of peripheral blood from each donor. General study points: It was the long-lived donors that had more naive CD4+ cells and higher diversity than aged donors.

This clonotype was seen more than once but under ten times. Antigen: not known. The germline CDR1 and CDR2 sequences are LGHNA and YSLEER. This CDR3 is 17 amino acids long. V lost 0 bases, J lost 2 bases, and 14 bases lay in between. The specimen sequenced was blood. The J gene is TRBJ1-5, the V gene TRBV4-3; D unclear. The sequence came from a woman in her sixties or seventies in good health. The DNA of the CDR3 is TGCGCCAGCAGCCAAGATTTTCGGGGTTCGGGCAATCAGCCCCAGCATTTT. Protein sequence: CASSQDFRGSGNQPQHF.